This passage covers 9 T cell receptor beta chains from one sample sequenced in a study of early stage breast cancer tumors. The method was immunoSEQ multiplex PCR; TCRdb's version includes in-frame clones alone and lacks a portion of them. The profile shows 7,000 or so clones, about 62% of them singletons. Sequencing was performed on normal breast tissue next to the tumor. These receptors came from a person between 45 and 65 years old with breast cancer.

V and J are TRBV18 and TRBJ2-5; the D is unclear. The CDR3 contains 11 residues. The germline V and J ends were trimmed by 3 bases and 5 bases, with 4 bases remaining between them. The germline gives CDR1 KGHSH, CDR2 LQKENI. For the CDR3, the DNA is TGTGCCAGCTCACCCGGGGAGACCCAGTACTTC. Protein sequence: CASSPGETQYF.

J is TRBJ1-4 and V is TRBV10-3, with 11 bases lining up with TRBD1. This CDR3 contains 16 residues. From germline, CDR1 is ENHRY and CDR2 SYGVKD. Trimming took 6 bases from V and 0 from J; bases not matched to a gene: 3. The CDR3 DNA reads as TGTGCCATCAGCCCGGGACAGGGGGCAACTAATGAAAAACTGTTTTTT. It is translated as CAISPGQGATNEKLFF.

V usage is TRBV9 and J usage is TRBJ2-3, with D tentatively TRBD1 (6 bases). The CDR3 extends over 18 amino acids. Germline V lookup: CDR1 SGDLS, CDR2 YYNGEE. With 4 bases removed from V and 2 bases from J, the gap between germline ends came to 23 bases. The CDR3 nucleotides read TGTGCCAGCAGCCCTAGCCCATTACAGGGAGCACCCACAGATACGCAGTATTTT. This encodes CASSPSPLQGAPTDTQYF.

The V gene is TRBV6-1, the J gene TRBJ2-5, with D possibly being TRBD1 (6 bases). The CDR3 length is 14 residues. From germline, CDR1 is MNHNS and CDR2 SASEGT. The germline V and J ends were trimmed by 8 bases and 1 base, with 14 bases remaining between them. In DNA form, the CDR3 reads TGTGCCAGCGGTAGACAGGCTTCCCAAGAGACCCAGTACTTC. Encoded protein: CASGRQASQETQYF.

The chain carries TRBV15 and TRBJ1-4, with D uncertain. Germline assignment: CDR1 LNHNV and CDR2 YYDKDF (reference sequence). This CDR3 is built from 15 residues. V was pared by 0 bases and J by 8 bases, with 13 bases between. The CDR3 spells CATSRDRETGEKLFF. The CDR3 DNA sequence: TGTGCCACCAGCAGAGATCGGGAGACTGGGGAAAAACTGTTTTTT. The full variable domain, rest sourced from reference TRBV15 and TRBJ1-4, is DAMVIQNPRYQVTQFGKPVTLSCSQTLNHNVMYWYQQKSSQAPKLLFHYYDKDFNNEADTPDNFQSRRPNTSFCFLDIRSPGLGDTAMYLCATSRDRETGEKLFFGSGTQLSVL.

The V call is TRBV28, the J call TRBJ2-3; D uncertain. With 5 bases removed from V and 1 base from J, the gap between germline ends came to 10 bases. CDR3 length: 14 amino acids. In germline, CDR1 is MDHEN, CDR2 SYDVKM. Written as DNA, the CDR3 is TGTGCCAGCAGTAAAGGCTTTCGCACAGATACGCAGTATTTT. It translates to CASSKGFRTDTQYF. The full variable domain, its missing parts supplied by reference TRBV28 and TRBJ2-3, is DVKVTQSSRYLVKRTGEKVFLECVQDMDHENMFWYRQDPGLGLRLIYFSYDVKMKEKGDIPEGYSVSREKKERFSLILESASTNQTSMYLCASSKGFRTDTQYFGPGTRLTVL.

The chain uses TRBV29-1 and TRBJ2-2; D may match TRBD1 or TRBD2 (5 bases each). The CDR3 is made up of 14 amino acids. The ends were cut back, 5 bases at V and 7 bases at J, with 17 bases in the middle. The germline gives CDR1 SQVTM, CDR2 ANQGSEA. CDR3 region: CSVPGTRAGGELFF. CDR3 nucleotide sequence: TGCAGCGTTCCCGGGACCCGGGCGGGCGGGGAGCTGTTTTTT.

The chain links TRBV19 to TRBJ2-3; D not resolved. There are 14 residues in the CDR3. Germline V gives CDR1 LNHDA, CDR2 SQIVND (reference sequence). Trimming removed 3 bases from V and 1 base from J, with 8 bases in between. The CDR3 nucleotides read TGTGCCAGTAGTATTAGTAGGGGCACAGATACGCAGTATTTT. Amino acids: CASSISRGTDTQYF.

This clone is large. The chain joins TRBV6-4 to TRBJ1-2, with D perhaps TRBD1 (6 bases). The CDR3 covers 19 residues. Trimming shortened V by 2 bases and J by 0 bases, and 22 bases separated the two germline ends. CDR1 is MRHNA and CDR2 is SNTAGT in the germline V gene. The CDR3 here is CASSDPPNREDYANYGYTF. CDR3 DNA sequence: TGTGCCAGCAGTGACCCCCCAAACAGGGAGGATTACGCTAACTATGGCTACACCTTC.